Each of the 24 T cell receptor beta chains below was sequenced from the same sample in a study of Ad26.COV2.S vaccination and SARS-CoV-2 variants (dated by TCRdb to about 2021). Reading the label with the study, this specimen's treatment or condition is: 15 to 20 received Ad26.COV2.S at low or high dose, single or two shots; 5 received placebo; per-sample allocation not given. For vaccine and placebo recipients, repertoires were sequenced using samples collected on day 63 after the first injection. The method was the immunoSEQ multiplex PCR assay. In its TCRdb copy, this immuneACCESS table keeps in-frame sequences only and misses some clones. Where compared with another copy, unresolved V genes explain less than half of these, and the others have no known cause. In this sample the table shows some 290,000 clones, approximately 80% of which occur a single time. The ten largest make up approximately 2.1% of the sample.

The sequencing used peripheral blood, collected in a trial of Ad26.COV2.S vaccine versus placebo. The receptors here all came from a person between 18 and 65 years old who received the Ad26.COV2.S COVID-19 vaccine or a placebo.

The V gene is TRBV5-1, the J gene TRBJ2-5; D is undetermined. Trimming stripped 0 bases from V and 4 bases from J, with 10 bases between. The CDR3 is 14 residues long. Germline assignment: CDR1 SGHRS and CDR2 YFSETQ. The CDR3 DNA follows: TGCGCCAGCAGCTTGGGAGGAAATCGAGAGACCCAGTACTTC. Translation: CASSLGGNRETQYF.

The CDR3 DNA follows: TGTGCCAGCATCCTCAGGGGTTGGGAGACCCAGTACTTC. Translated, it gives CASILRGWETQYF. The V and J genes are TRBV2 and TRBJ2-5; D perhaps matches TRBD1 (6 bases). The CDR3 runs 13 residues. With 7 bases removed from V and 5 bases from J, the gap between germline ends came to 14 bases. In germline, CDR1 is SNHLY, CDR2 FYNNEI.

This chain connects TRBV2 to TRBJ1-4, with TRBD1 matching over 11 bases. The CDR3 is made up of 14 amino acids. Trimming at V came to 5 bases and at J to 8 bases, leaving 4 bases not matched to a gene. Per germline, CDR1 SNHLY and CDR2 FYNNEI. The CDR3 region has the DNA TGTGCCAGCAGTAGGGACAGGGGGAACGAAAAACTGTTTTTT. This codes for CASSRDRGNEKLFF.

The CDR3 spells CASSYSGQGGYEQYF. The DNA of the CDR3 is TGTGCCAGCAGTTATTCGGGACAGGGCGGGTACGAGCAGTACTTC. V and J are TRBV6-6 and TRBJ2-7; 9 nucleotides match TRBD1. The germline V gene has CDR1 MNHNY and CDR2 SVGAGI (reference sequence). This CDR3 has 15 residues. Trimming removed 3 bases from V and 4 bases from J; junction bases left unmatched: 7.

The chain has TRBV5-1 and TRBJ2-1, with TRBD1 matching 10 bases. This CDR3 has 15 residues. The V gene end was trimmed by 0 bases and the J gene end by 9 bases; junction bases not matched to a gene: 6. The germline gives CDR1 SGHRS, CDR2 YFSETQ. The chain's CDR3 is CASSLAGTGDSEQFF. DNA of the CDR3: TGCGCCAGCAGCTTGGCTGGGACAGGGGATAGTGAGCAGTTCTTC.

The rearrangement joins TRBV7-9 to TRBJ1-3; no clear D gene. This CDR3 is 14 amino acids long. Germline lookup yields CDR1 SEHNR and CDR2 FQNEAQ (reference sequence). Trimming took 4 bases from V and 3 from J, leaving 10 bases between them. This CDR3 reads CASSYGPNGNTIYF. The CDR3 DNA is TGTGCCAGCAGCTACGGACCCAATGGAAACACCATATATTTT.

This sequence joins TRBV11-2 and TRBJ2-5; tentatively, D is TRBD2 (5 bases). The CDR3 runs 14 residues. CDR1 and CDR2 from the germline V gene are SGHAT and FQNNGV. Trimming cost V 4 bases and J 4 bases, with 13 bases left between them. The DNA of the CDR3 is TGTGCCAGCAGCTCCCCTCCCCGGGGAGAGACCCAGTACTTC. Translation gives CASSSPPRGETQYF.

The CDR3 region is CASSKALRVLKPYEQYF. The CDR3 coding sequence is TGTGCCAGCAGCAAAGCCCTTAGGGTCCTCAAACCCTACGAGCAGTACTTC. The chain couples TRBV21-1 to TRBJ2-7. TRBV21-1 is assigned pseudogene status. CDR3 length: 17 residues.

The table lists this clone with a count of one. CDR3 in amino acids: CASSSRQPEDYGYTF. In DNA form, the CDR3 reads TGTGCCAGTAGTTCCCGACAGCCTGAGGACTATGGCTACACCTTC. This chain connects TRBV19 to TRBJ1-2; possible D gene TRBD1, 5 bases. The CDR3 length is 15 residues. Germline CDR1 reads LNHDA; CDR2 reads SQIVND (reference sequence). V was trimmed by 5 bases and J by 3 bases, leaving 16 bases between them.

The chain is built from TRBV6-5 and TRBJ2-7; 8 bases are shared with TRBD1. V dropped 4 bases and J dropped 2; count of bases not matched to a gene: 4. CDR3 length: 14 residues. Germline V gives CDR1 MNHEY, CDR2 SVGAGI. CDR3 bases: TGTGCCAGCAGTTCCGACAGGGGAACCTACGAGCAGTACTTC. It is translated as CASSSDRGTYEQYF.

V usage is TRBV5-1 and J usage is TRBJ1-2; D possibly corresponds to TRBD1 (5 bases). CDR1 and CDR2 from the germline V gene are SGHRS and YFSETQ. The CDR3 is 15 residues long. Trimming left V 4 bases short and J 1 base short, with 14 bases between. The CDR3 reads CASSAGLQINYGYTF. Here the CDR3 DNA reads TGCGCCAGCAGCGCGGGACTGCAGATTAACTATGGCTACACCTTC. Full variable domain (rest looked up from reference TRBV5-1 and TRBJ1-2): KAGVTQTPRYLIKTRGQQVTLSCSPISGHRSVSWYQQTPGQGLQFLFEYFSETQRNKGNFPGRFSGRQFSNSRSEMNVSTLELGDSALYLCASSAGLQINYGYTFGSGTRLTVV.

The chain carries TRBV6-2 or TRBV6-3 and TRBJ2-1; the match to TRBD2 covers 7 bases. CDR3 size: 16 residues. CDR1 and CDR2 (germline): MNHEY, SVGEGT. Losses at the gene ends were 3 bases for V and 5 bases for J; bases not matched to a gene: 10. The CDR3 DNA reads TGTGCCAGCAGTTATGGGGGGAGCGCGGGAGACAATGAGCAGTTCTTC. Translating it yields CASSYGGSAGDNEQFF.

The CDR3 DNA is TGCGCCAGCAGCTTGGCGGGACAGGGTGCGTACGAGCAGTACTTC. Amino acid sequence: CASSLAGQGAYEQYF. This sequence joins TRBV5-1 and TRBJ2-7; 9 positions agree with TRBD1. The CDR3 totals 15 residues. CDR1 is SGHRS and CDR2 is YFSETQ in the germline V gene. Unmatched junction bases numbered 5, after V lost 0 bases and J lost 4 bases.

This chain uses TRBV7-9 with TRBJ2-5; D might be TRBD1 or TRBD2, each matching 7 bases. V lost 7 bases, J lost 1 base, and 13 bases lay in between. Germline CDR1 reads SEHNR; CDR2 reads FQNEAQ (reference sequence). This CDR3 has 14 amino acids. CDR3 nucleotides: TGTGCCAGCACTCAGGGGGGGATCCAAGAGACCCAGTACTTC. It codes for CASTQGGIQETQYF.

CDR3: CASSPGTGVNNEQFF. Here the CDR3 DNA reads TGTGCCAGCTCACCCGGGACAGGGGTAAACAATGAGCAGTTCTTC. The chain couples TRBV18 to TRBJ2-1, with 10 bases aligning to TRBD1. Trimming took 3 bases from V and 5 from J; bases not matched to a gene: 4. Germline V lookup: CDR1 KGHSH, CDR2 LQKENI. This CDR3 is built from 15 residues. The variable domain in full, completed from reference TRBV18 and TRBJ2-1, reads NAGVMQNPRHLVRRRGQEARLRCSPMKGHSHVYWYRQLPEEGLKFMVYLQKENIIDESGMPKERFSAEFPKEGPSILRIQQVVRGDSAAYFCASSPGTGVNNEQFFGPGTRLTVL.

The chain joins TRBV7-2 to TRBJ2-5; TRBD2 aligns across 9 bases. Looked up from germline, CDR1 is SGHTA and CDR2 is FQGNSA. With 3 bases clipped from V and 4 bases from J, the junction kept 3 bases outside the gene matches. The CDR3 is 14 amino acids. CDR3 residues: CASSFTRGGETQYF. DNA of the CDR3: TGTGCCAGCAGCTTCACGCGGGGGGGAGAGACCCAGTACTTC.

The CDR3 is CAIRGDRGNSYEQYF. The CDR3 nucleotides read TGTGCCATCAGGGGGGACAGGGGCAACTCCTACGAGCAGTACTTC. V gene TRBV10-3 combines with J gene TRBJ2-7; 10 bases map to TRBD1. CDR3 length: 15 residues. The junction had 5 bases not matched to a gene; V was cut back by 6 bases and J by 0 bases. Germline CDR1 ENHRY, CDR2 SYGVKD.

The CDR3 loop is CASSLRDRSPYEQYF. The CDR3 DNA reads as TGCGCCAGCAGCCTCCGGGACAGGAGTCCCTACGAGCAGTACTTC. V gene TRBV4-1 combines with J gene TRBJ2-7; 8 bases line up with TRBD1. Per germline, CDR1 MGHRA and CDR2 YSYEKL. CDR3 length: 15 amino acids. Unmatched junction bases numbered 7, after V lost 4 bases and J lost 2 bases.

The chain links TRBV5-4 to TRBJ2-1; possibly TRBD2 for D (7 bases). V was shortened by 5 bases and J by 4 bases, with 19 bases between the two germline ends. This CDR3 is built from 16 residues. Germline CDR1 SGHNT, CDR2 YYREEE (reference sequence). In DNA form, the CDR3 reads TGTGCCAGCAGTTTTCGTGGAGGGGGGGCATACAATGAGCAGTTCTTC. Protein: CASSFRGGGAYNEQFF. Together with reference TRBV5-4 and TRBJ2-1, the CDR3 gives the full variable domain: ETGVTQSPTHLIKTRGQQVTLRCSSQSGHNTVSWYQQALGQGPQFIFQYYREEENGRGNFPPRFSGLQFPNYSSELNVNALELDDSALYLCASSFRGGGAYNEQFFGPGTRLTVL.

The gene calls are TRBV3-1 (or the pseudogene TRBV3-2) and TRBJ2-3, with TRBD2 matching over 13 bases. V shed 4 bases, J shed 3 bases, and the junction held 4 bases outside the gene matches. The germline V gene encodes CDR1 LGHDT and CDR2 YNNKEL (reference sequence). The CDR3 contains 16 residues. The CDR3 region is CASSPPGLAGTDTQYF. As DNA, the CDR3 is TGTGCCAGCAGCCCCCCGGGACTAGCGGGGACAGATACGCAGTATTTT.

Comment on this clone: The sample carries other DNA sequences with the same CDR3. The chain recombines TRBV5-1 with TRBJ2-3; no reliable D call. Germline V gives CDR1 SGHRS, CDR2 YFSETQ. The germline V and J ends were trimmed by 0 bases and 0 bases, with 5 bases remaining between them. The CDR3 is 14 amino acids. The CDR3 DNA reads TGCGCCAGCAGCTTGGGGGCTAGCACAGATACGCAGTATTTT. It codes for CASSLGASTDTQYF.

About this clone: One junction end does not reproduce the germline sequence, and a read error may be involved. This chain joins TRBV6-4 and TRBJ2-3; TRBD1 matches at 8 bases. Germline assignment: CDR1 MRHNA and CDR2 SNTAGT. The CDR3 covers 10 residues. CDR3 DNA: TGTGCCAGCAGTAACCGGGACAGGCATTTT. Translation gives CASSNRDRHF.

The chain employs TRBV18 and TRBJ2-1; 9 bases line up with TRBD2. Germline trimming cut 3 bases from V and 8 bases from J; bases unmatched to any gene: 5. The CDR3 is 14 residues long. Germline V gene data show CDR1 as KGHSH and CDR2 as LQKENI. CDR3 nucleotide sequence: TGTGCCAGCTCACCTTCGCGGGGGGGTTATGAGCAGTTCTTC. It codes for CASSPSRGGYEQFF.

The chain carries TRBV5-1 and TRBJ1-1; weak D call: TRBD1 (5 bases). Per germline, CDR1 SGHRS and CDR2 YFSETQ. Trimming pared 3 bases from V and 1 base from J, leaving 16 bases between. This CDR3 has 16 residues. CDR3 nucleotide sequence: TGCGCCAGCAGCTATGGAAATGGGGGTCGGAACACTGAAGCTTTCTTT. It codes for CASSYGNGGRNTEAFF.